A single sample gave rise to the 31 T cell receptor beta chains below, sequenced in a study of blood T cell repertoires in COVID-19. The repertoire was sequenced with immunoSEQ multiplex PCR; TCRdb's copy has only in-frame clones and lacks some. The data show more than 120,000 clones, with 85% to 90% seen just once and more than 6.5% held by the top ten. Sequences were obtained from peripheral blood. These receptors originate from a woman aged 45 to 65 with active or convalescent COVID-19.

V usage is TRBV28 and J usage is TRBJ1-3, with a weak D call TRBD1 (5 bases). Germline loops: CDR1 MDHEN, CDR2 SYDVKM. V shed 5 bases and J shed 0 bases, with 14 bases lying between them. The CDR3 is made up of 16 amino acids. The CDR3 here is CASSPPGQSSGNTIYF. CDR3 DNA: TGTGCCAGCAGTCCCCCAGGGCAGTCCTCTGGAAACACCATATATTTT.

The chain carries TRBV3-1 (or the pseudogene TRBV3-2) and TRBJ2-2, with D maybe TRBD1 (6 bases). The CDR3 totals 17 residues. The V gene's germline CDR1 is LGHDT and CDR2 YNNKEL (reference sequence). V was trimmed by 1 base and J by 3 bases, leaving 15 bases between them. The CDR3 DNA reads as TGTGCCAGCAGCCAAGGTCATACAGGGAGCTACACCGGGGAGCTGTTTTTT. Its translation: CASSQGHTGSYTGELFF.

The rearrangement uses TRBV11-2 and TRBJ2-1, with 10 bases fitting TRBD2. V gave up 7 bases and J gave up 8 bases; unmatched junction bases: 17. The germline gives CDR1 SGHAT, CDR2 FQNNGV. This CDR3 has 17 residues. In DNA form, the CDR3 reads TGTGCCAGCACCAAAGAAGGGTTTAGCGGGGGGCTGGATGAGCAGTTCTTC. Translation: CASTKEGFSGGLDEQFF.

In its sample, this clone was seen once. This rearrangement joins TRBV25-1 to TRBJ1-6; no firm D call. Germline CDR1 and CDR2: MGHDK and SYGVNS. The V end was cut by 5 bases, the J end by 9 bases, with 14 bases between. The CDR3 length is 14 residues. The CDR3 protein is CASSSRLHPSPLHF. The DNA for the CDR3 is TGTGCCAGCAGTTCTCGACTGCATCCTTCACCCCTCCACTTT.

V gene TRBV10-3 combines with J gene TRBJ1-1; D is ambiguous. Germline V gene sequence: CDR1 ENHRY, CDR2 SYGVKD. Trimming stripped 3 bases from V and 4 bases from J, with 12 bases between. The CDR3 sequence is 14 residues long. The CDR3 region is CAISESLEGTEAFF. In DNA, the CDR3 is TGTGCCATCAGTGAATCGTTAGAGGGCACTGAAGCTTTCTTT.

This clone was recorded only once. The V call is TRBV10-3, the J call TRBJ2-5; 8 bases map to TRBD1. Germline loops: CDR1 ENHRY, CDR2 SYGVKD. The V and J ends lost 7 bases and 9 bases, in that order; junction bases with no gene match: 7. The length of the CDR3 is 12 residues. The CDR3 protein is CAITAGQGAQYF. The CDR3 nucleotides read TGTGCCATCACTGCAGGACAGGGTGCCCAGTACTTC.

V gene TRBV10-3 combines with J gene TRBJ1-2; D gene ambiguous. The CDR3 contains 15 residues. Trimming removed 3 bases at V and 0 bases at J, with 11 bases between. Germline-derived CDR1 and CDR2 are ENHRY and SYGVKD. The CDR3: CAISEWLSANYGYTF. CDR3 sequence (DNA): TGTGCCATCAGTGAATGGTTGTCAGCTAACTATGGCTACACCTTC.

This chain links TRBV7-9 with TRBJ2-1; the match to TRBD2 covers 10 bases. V trimming: 2 bases; J trimming: 7 bases; junction bases outside the gene matches: 8. CDR1 is SEHNR and CDR2 is FQNEAQ in the germline V gene (reference sequence). The CDR3 extends over 16 amino acids. The CDR3 DNA follows: TGTGCCAGCAGCTTAACCCTAGCGGGAGAGGGGAATGAGCAGTTCTTC. Its translation is CASSLTLAGEGNEQFF.

This chain uses TRBV24-1 with TRBJ2-7; TRBD2 agrees at 13 bases. Germline V gene sequence: CDR1 KGHDR, CDR2 SFDVKD. The J segment lost 6 bases and the V segment lost 4 bases, leaving 5 bases of the junction unmatched. CDR3 length equals 15 residues. CDR3 bases: TGTGCCACCAGTGACCGGACTAGCGGGAGTAGCGAGCAGTACTTC. Translation gives CATSDRTSGSSEQYF.

The gene calls are TRBV6-5 and TRBJ1-1; a weak D match, TRBD1 (6 bases). The CDR3 has 14 residues. Trimming left V 6 bases short and J 1 base short, with 12 bases between. Germline V gives CDR1 MNHEY, CDR2 SVGAGI. This CDR3 is CASRGDTKNTEAFF. The CDR3 region has the DNA TGTGCCAGCAGGGGGGACACCAAGAACACTGAAGCTTTCTTT.

J is TRBJ1-4 and V is TRBV5-5, with D maybe TRBD1 (5 bases). V shed 4 bases and J shed 5 bases, with 18 bases lying between them. Germline CDR1 reads SGHKS; CDR2 reads YYEKEE (reference sequence). The CDR3 length is 16 residues. CDR3 DNA: TGTGCCAGCAGCACAGGTGGGAGGCCTGAGAATGAAAAACTGTTTTTT. Translation gives CASSTGGRPENEKLFF.

This chain joins TRBV11-3 and TRBJ1-1, with D uncertain. Trimming stripped 4 bases from V and 3 bases from J, with 6 bases between. Germline V gives CDR1 SGHNT, CDR2 YENEEA. There are 12 residues in the CDR3. CDR3 bases: TGTGCCAGCAGCTCGCGGCACACTGAAGCTTTCTTT. This gives the protein CASSSRHTEAFF. Looking up the rest from reference TRBV11-3 and TRBJ1-1 gives the full variable domain: EAGVVQSPRYKIIEKKQPVAFWCNPISGHNTLYWYLQNLGQGPELLIRYENEEAVDDSQLPKDRFSAERLKGVDSTLKIQPAELGDSAVYLCASSSRHTEAFFGQGTRLTVV.

The chain has TRBV7-3 and TRBJ1-6; 7 bases are shared with TRBD1. This CDR3 spans 15 amino acids. After removal of 5 bases from V and 7 bases from J, the junction contained 8 bases not matched to a gene. Germline CDR1 SGHTA, CDR2 FQGTGA. The CDR3 bases are TGTGCCAGCAGCCCTGGGGACAGTCCAAATTCACCCCTCCACTTT. Translated: CASSPGDSPNSPLHF.

This clone occurred once. The rearrangement joins TRBV7-2 to TRBJ2-1; a possible D gene is TRBD2 (5 bases). Between the trimmed V and J ends, which lost 2 bases and 0 bases, there was a span of 5 bases. CDR1 and CDR2 from the germline V gene are SGHTA and FQGNSA. The CDR3 runs 14 residues. CDR3 loop: CASSLRGSYNEQFF. Here the CDR3 DNA reads TGTGCCAGCAGCTTACGGGGCTCCTACAATGAGCAGTTCTTC.

J is TRBJ2-2 and V is TRBV7-9; 7 nucleotides line up with TRBD1. The germline V gene encodes CDR1 SEHNR and CDR2 FQNEAQ (reference sequence). Unmatched junction bases numbered 8, after V lost 4 bases and J lost 6 bases. The CDR3 runs to 15 residues. This chain's CDR3 is CASSWDSLLAGELFF. For the CDR3, the DNA is TGTGCCAGCAGCTGGGACAGTTTATTGGCCGGGGAGCTGTTTTTT.

The genes are TRBV3-1 (or the pseudogene TRBV3-2) and TRBJ1-2; TRBD1 matches 9 bases. This CDR3 is built from 16 residues. Looked up from germline, CDR1 is LGHDT and CDR2 is YNNKEL (reference sequence). The junction had 5 bases not matched to a gene; V was cut back by 1 base and J by 2 bases. In DNA, the CDR3 is TGTGCCAGCAGCCAAGGCCGACAGGGGGGCAACTATGGCTACACCTTC. It is translated as CASSQGRQGGNYGYTF.

The V call is TRBV19, the J call TRBJ1-3; D might be TRBD1 (6 bases). Trimming cost V 6 bases and J 3 bases, with 9 bases left between them. There are 13 residues in the CDR3. CDR1 LNHDA and CDR2 SQIVND come from the germline V gene (reference sequence). The CDR3 loop is CASSGGLGNTIYF. The CDR3 coding sequence is TGTGCCAGTAGCGGGGGGCTTGGAAACACCATATATTTT.

The table lists this clone with many counts. CDR3 nucleotides: TGTGCCAGCAGTGACCCGACAGGGGCCAACAATGAGCAGTTCTTC. This codes for CASSDPTGANNEQFF. This rearrangement joins TRBV2 to TRBJ2-1; 8 bases are shared with TRBD1. The CDR3 is made up of 15 amino acids. The germline V gene has CDR1 SNHLY and CDR2 FYNNEI. Unmatched junction bases numbered 6, after V lost 3 bases and J lost 5 bases.

J is TRBJ2-2 and V is TRBV19; 8 bases align to TRBD2. The V gene's germline CDR1 is LNHDA and CDR2 SQIVND (reference sequence). This CDR3 has 15 residues. V dropped 3 bases and J dropped 2; count of bases not matched to a gene: 2. Written as DNA, the CDR3 is TGTGCCAGTAGTATTGGGACTAGTAACACCGGGGAGCTGTTTTTT. Translating it yields CASSIGTSNTGELFF.

A few counts support this clone. J is TRBJ2-1 and V is TRBV4-3, with 11 bases fitting TRBD2. The V and J ends lost 4 bases and 9 bases, in that order; junction bases with no gene match: 14. The CDR3 spans 17 residues. CDR1 is LGHNA and CDR2 is YSLEER in the germline V gene. The DNA of the CDR3 is TGCGCCAGCAGCCGCAAGTTAGCGGGGGGGCCTATGGGTGAGCAGTTCTTC. Its protein product is CASSRKLAGGPMGEQFF.

The chain couples TRBV29-1 to TRBJ2-5; D perhaps matches TRBD1 (7 bases). Between the trimmed V and J ends, which lost 4 bases and 5 bases, there was a span of 11 bases. The length of the CDR3 is 12 residues. Germline values: CDR1 SQVTM, CDR2 ANQGSEA. Here the CDR3 DNA reads TGCAGCGTTGGGAGGGGGCCGGAGACCCAGTACTTC. As protein: CSVGRGPETQYF.

V and J are TRBV5-3 and TRBJ2-1; 7 bases agree with TRBD1. TRBV5-3 is classed as an ORF, of uncertain function. The CDR3 length is 17 residues. The V and J ends lost 3 bases and 0 bases, in that order; junction bases with no gene match: 9. In nucleotides, the CDR3 is TGTGCCAGAAGCTACAACCGAAACAGGGGCTCCTACAATGAGCAGTTCTTC. Translation gives CARSYNRNRGSYNEQFF.

The gene calls are TRBV7-8 and TRBJ2-7; the D is unclear. CDR1 is SGHVS, CDR2 FQNEAQ, per germline. This CDR3 region has 17 residues. The V gene lost 5 bases and the J gene lost 3 bases, with 23 bases spanning the gap. The CDR3: CASSGILIVGQGYEQYF. The CDR3 DNA is TGTGCCAGCAGCGGCATTTTAATAGTGGGCCAAGGCTACGAGCAGTACTTC.

This clone was picked up a small number of times. The genes are TRBV12-5 and TRBJ2-7; TRBD1 matches 9 bases. The germline gives CDR1 LGHNT, CDR2 FRNRAP. V lost 2 bases to trimming and J lost 4 bases; unmatched junction nucleotides: 9. This CDR3 is built from 16 residues. The CDR3 region has the DNA TGTGCTAGTGGTTTGCTAGACAGGGGGTATTTGTACGAGCAGTACTTC. Residues: CASGLLDRGYLYEQYF.

The genes are TRBV7-2 and TRBJ1-3; TRBD1 matches at 7 bases. After removal of 4 bases from V and 3 bases from J, the junction contained 15 bases not matched to a gene. The germline gives CDR1 SGHTA, CDR2 FQGNSA. The CDR3 sequence is 18 residues long. The CDR3 spells CASSSRGTDNFFGNTIYF. The CDR3 DNA reads TGTGCCAGCAGCTCGAGGGGGACAGATAACTTCTTTGGAAACACCATATATTTT.

The chain has TRBV5-4 and TRBJ2-6; 7 nucleotides agree with TRBD1. CDR1 SGHNT and CDR2 YYREEE come from the germline V gene (reference sequence). J lost 1 base, V lost 5 bases, and 3 bases had no gene match. The length of the CDR3 is 15 residues. CDR3 sequence reads: CASRLQGSGANVLTF. In nucleotides, the CDR3 is TGTGCCAGCAGGTTACAGGGGTCTGGGGCCAACGTCCTGACTTTC. Drawing the rest from reference TRBV5-4 and TRBJ2-6, the complete variable domain is ETGVTQSPTHLIKTRGQQVTLRCSSQSGHNTVSWYQQALGQGPQFIFQYYREEENGRGNFPPRFSGLQFPNYSSELNVNALELDDSALYLCASRLQGSGANVLTFGAGSRLTVL.

The chain combines TRBV29-1 with TRBJ1-2; D is perhaps TRBD1 (5 bases). Looked up from germline, CDR1 is SQVTM and CDR2 is ANQGSEA. The CDR3 has 12 amino acids. Trimming took off 2 bases at V and 2 bases at J, with 6 bases between the two ends. The CDR3 sequence: CSVENRNYGYTF. For the CDR3, the DNA is TGCAGCGTTGAAAACAGGAACTATGGCTACACCTTC.

V is TRBV29-1 and J is TRBJ1-2; 8 nucleotides match TRBD1. Losses at the gene ends were 7 bases for V and 5 bases for J; bases not matched to a gene: 9. Germline V gene data show CDR1 as SQVTM and CDR2 as ANQGSEA. This CDR3 region has 13 residues. The CDR3 loop reads CSASGGQAYGYTF. The CDR3 nucleotides are TGCAGCGCTAGCGGGGGACAGGCGTATGGCTACACCTTC.

V usage is TRBV30 and J usage is TRBJ1-1, with D perhaps TRBD1 (6 bases). With 0 bases removed from V and 4 bases from J, the gap between germline ends came to 15 bases. The germline gives CDR1 GTSNPN, CDR2 SVGIG (reference sequence). CDR3 length equals 15 residues. CDR3 amino acids: CAWSVRDRPGTEAFF. The DNA for the CDR3 is TGTGCCTGGAGTGTCCGCGACAGGCCGGGCACTGAAGCTTTCTTT.

The chain has TRBV15 and TRBJ1-1; 7 bases agree with TRBD1. Trimming removed 4 bases from V and 1 base from J; junction bases left unmatched: 3. There are 14 residues in the CDR3. CDR1 and CDR2 (germline): LNHNV, YYDKDF (reference sequence). The CDR3 protein is CATSTQGGNTEAFF. CDR3 DNA sequence: TGTGCCACCAGCACGCAGGGGGGGAACACTGAAGCTTTCTTT.

The rearrangement links TRBV7-2 to TRBJ2-5; 10 bases map to TRBD1. V was pared by 3 bases and J by 14 bases, with 12 bases of the junction left unmatched. This CDR3 is 14 amino acids long. CDR1 and CDR2 (germline): SGHTA, FQGNSA. The CDR3 protein is CASSLGQGNPVFYF. The CDR3 nucleotides read TGTGCCAGCAGCTTGGGACAGGGGAACCCCGTGTTTTACTTC.